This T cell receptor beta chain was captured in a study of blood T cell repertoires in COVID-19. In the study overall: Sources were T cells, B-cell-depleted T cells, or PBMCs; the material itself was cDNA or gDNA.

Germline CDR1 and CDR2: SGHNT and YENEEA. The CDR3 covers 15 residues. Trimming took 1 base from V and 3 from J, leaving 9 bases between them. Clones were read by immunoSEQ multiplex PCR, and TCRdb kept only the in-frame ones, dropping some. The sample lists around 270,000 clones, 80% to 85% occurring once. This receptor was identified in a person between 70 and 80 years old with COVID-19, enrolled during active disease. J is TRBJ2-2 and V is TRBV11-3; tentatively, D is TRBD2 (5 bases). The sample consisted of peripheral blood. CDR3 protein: CASSLGAGDTGELFF. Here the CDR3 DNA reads TGTGCCAGCAGCTTAGGGGCGGGCGACACCGGGGAGCTGTTTTTT.